The clone carrying this T cell receptor beta chain has just a few counts. The CDR3 contains 13 residues. Between the trimmed V and J ends, which lost 4 bases and 4 bases, there was a span of 10 bases. In germline, CDR1 is SGHNT, CDR2 YENEEA. The data derive from a study of spatial heterogeneity in lung cancer. TCRdb passed the 5' RACE reads through MiXCR, listing each CDR3 protein once. Of tens of thousands of distinct CDR3 sequences detected, almost 10% appear once; the ten largest clones hold roughly 21%. This sample's time point: blood at routine non-recurrence follow-up after resection. Without sorting, whole RNA was sequenced from tumor, nontumor lung or frozen PBMC.

This clonotype originated in a male donor with early-stage non-small cell lung cancer. V is TRBV11-3 and J is TRBJ2-5, with D perhaps matching TRBD2 (6 bases). This sample comprised PBMCs, obtained at follow-up. For the CDR3, the DNA is TGTGCCAGCAGCTCCGGACTACTAGAGACCCAGTACTTC. It translates to CASSSGLLETQYF. The full variable domain, with the rest looked up from reference TRBV11-3 and TRBJ2-5, is EAGVVQSPRYKIIEKKQPVAFWCNPISGHNTLYWYLQNLGQGPELLIRYENEEAVDDSQLPKDRFSAERLKGVDSTLKIQPAELGDSAVYLCASSSGLLETQYFGPGTRLLVL.